The present entry profiles one TCR beta chain with its context. The data stem from a study of blood T cell repertoires in COVID-19. Whole-study context: Italy, Spain and the United States were the sources of the convalescent and acute COVID-19 samples. Sources were T cells, B-cell-depleted T cells, or PBMCs; the material itself was cDNA or gDNA.

Germline lookup yields CDR1 LGHDT and CDR2 YNNKEL (reference sequence). This CDR3 region has 15 residues. V lost 1 base and J lost 1; bases outside the gene matches: 3. Under the authors' procedure: Using reference gene primer amplification, nucleated cell counts were estimated. This table comes from immunoSEQ multiplex PCR, and its TCRdb copy is limited to in-frame clones, with some not included. For V, J and clone size, that table is used; D and trimming come from the DNA. The repertoire holds more than 250,000 clones, about 83% seen once, with about 1.2% in the top ten. Input material: peripheral blood. This rearrangement joins TRBV3-1 (or the pseudogene TRBV3-2) to TRBJ2-7; 8 bases fit TRBD2. The origin of this receptor is a woman aged 50 to 65 with acute or convalescent COVID-19. The CDR3 region has the DNA TGTGCCAGCAGCCAAGGTAGCGGGGTATCCTACGAGCAGTACTTC. Its translation: CASSQGSGVSYEQYF.